This T cell receptor (beta chain) originates from a study of CXCR3-negative and CXCR3-positive naive CD8 T cells. Study-level points and caveats: Greater hydrophobicity was found in TRB CDR3s of CXCR3-positive naive cells than of CXCR3-negative naive cells. The level of CXCR3 expression partially decreased after cryopreservation; the majority of assays used fresh PBMCs. Diversity proved comparably high across both naive subsets and much lower in memory CD8+ cells.

The CDR3 is made up of 15 amino acids. Note on this clonotype: Its antigen is undetermined.

The study made its TRB cDNA libraries by 5' RACE, adding UMI labels. TCRdb re-called the 5' RACE reads; every CDR3 protein appears as one record, without DNA. The sample table sets out about 41,000 distinct CDR3 sequences. Naivety in CD8+ T cells corresponded to a CD45RO-CCR7+CD27+CD95- phenotype. V gene TRBV12-3 or TRBV12-4 combines with J gene TRBJ2-7; TCRdb returns TRBD2, unconfirmable since there is no DNA. The specimen was naive CXCR3- CD8+ T cells from blood. Subset given: CD45RO-CCR7+CD27+CD95- naive CD8+ T cells lacking CXCR3 (TNR3-). This sequence originates from a human donor in good health. Some clones in this sample may be carry-over from other donors' samples. The CDR3 reads CASGGGEGQPYEQYF.